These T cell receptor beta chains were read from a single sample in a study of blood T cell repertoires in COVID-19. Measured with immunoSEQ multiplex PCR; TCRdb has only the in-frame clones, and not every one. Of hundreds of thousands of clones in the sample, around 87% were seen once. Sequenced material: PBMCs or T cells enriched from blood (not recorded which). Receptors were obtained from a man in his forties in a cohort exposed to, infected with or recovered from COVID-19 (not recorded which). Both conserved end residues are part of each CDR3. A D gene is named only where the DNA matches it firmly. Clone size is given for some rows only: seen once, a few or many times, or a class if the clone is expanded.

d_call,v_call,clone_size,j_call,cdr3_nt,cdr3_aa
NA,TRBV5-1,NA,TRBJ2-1,TGCGCCAGCAGCTTGGCCGAGAGGTTTGGGGGGAATGAGCAGTTCTTC,CASSLAERFGGNEQFF
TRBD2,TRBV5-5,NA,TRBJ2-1,TGTGCCAGCAGTGGCGGGAGACTCTACAATGAGCAGTTCTTC,CASSGGRLYNEQFF
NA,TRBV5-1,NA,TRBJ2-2,TGCGCCAGCAGCGAGCGGGCCGCGAACACCGGGGAGCTGTTTTTT,CASSERAANTGELFF
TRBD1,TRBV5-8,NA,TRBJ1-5,TGTGCCAGCAGCTTGTGGGGACAGGGGGATCAGCCCCAGCATTTT,CASSLWGQGDQPQHF
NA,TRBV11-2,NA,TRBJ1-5,TGTGCCAGCAGCTTAGCGGAGAGAAATCAGCCCCAGCATTTT,CASSLAERNQPQHF
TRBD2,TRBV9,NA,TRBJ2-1,TGTGCCAGCAGCGTAGGGGGGAGTAGCGGGATCTCCTACAATGAGCAGTTCTTC,CASSVGGSSGISYNEQFF
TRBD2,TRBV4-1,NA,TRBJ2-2,TGCGCCAGCAGCCAATACCCTAGCGGGAGAGACACCGGGGAGCTGTTTTTT,CASSQYPSGRDTGELFF
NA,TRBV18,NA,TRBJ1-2,TGTGCCAGCTCACCACGACGGGATTTCGGCTATGGCTACACCTTC,CASSPRRDFGYGYTF
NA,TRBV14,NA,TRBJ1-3,TGTGCCAGCAGCCGACCAGACGGCAGGGATAGTTTTGGAAACACCATATATTTT,CASSRPDGRDSFGNTIYF
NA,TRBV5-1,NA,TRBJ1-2,TGCGCCAGCAGCTTGAATTCCGACATGACCTATGGCTACACCTTC,CASSLNSDMTYGYTF
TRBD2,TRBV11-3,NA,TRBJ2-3,TGTGCCAGCAGCTTAAGAACTAGCGGGTCCTCAGATACGCAGTATTTT,CASSLRTSGSSDTQYF
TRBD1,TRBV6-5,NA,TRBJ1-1,TGTGCCAGCAATTGGGACAGGGGAGGAGCTGAAGCTTTCTTT,CASNWDRGGAEAFF
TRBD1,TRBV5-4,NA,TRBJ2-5,TGTGCCAGCAGCTACGACAGGGTAGAGACCCAGTACTTC,CASSYDRVETQYF
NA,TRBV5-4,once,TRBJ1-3,TGTGCCAGCAGCTTAAGGGGCTCTGGAAACACCATATATTTT,CASSLRGSGNTIYF
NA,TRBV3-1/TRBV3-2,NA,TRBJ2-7,TGTGCCAGCAGCCAAGACCCGGGGGCCTACGAGCAGTACTTC,CASSQDPGAYEQYF
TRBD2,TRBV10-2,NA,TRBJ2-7,TGCGCCAGCAGTGAGTCCTGGGGGCTAGCGGGCAGCTACGAGCAGTACTTC,CASSESWGLAGSYEQYF
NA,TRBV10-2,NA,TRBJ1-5,TGCGCCAGCCGGGGAGGCAGCAATCAGCCCCAGCATTTT,CASRGGSNQPQHF
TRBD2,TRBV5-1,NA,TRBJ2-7,TGCGCCAGCAGCATTCACGGACTAGCGGGAGTCCCGGGCGAGCAGTACTTC,CASSIHGLAGVPGEQYF
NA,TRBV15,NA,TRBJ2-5,TGTGCCACCAGCACAAACTTGGTCCGCGAGACCCAGTACTTC,CATSTNLVRETQYF
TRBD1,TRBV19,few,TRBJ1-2,TGTGCCAGTAGTATAGGACAGGGCGGGCCTGGCTACACCTTC,CASSIGQGGPGYTF
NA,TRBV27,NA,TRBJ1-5,TGTGCCAGCAGAATGAGCGGGGGCAATCAGCCCCAGCATTTT,CASRMSGGNQPQHF
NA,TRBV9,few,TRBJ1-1,TGTGCCAGCAGCGTAGGACATCAGAACACTGAAGCTTTCTTT,CASSVGHQNTEAFF
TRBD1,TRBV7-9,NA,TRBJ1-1,TGTGCCACCTTCCACCAGGGGGACACTGAAGCTTTCTTT,CATFHQGDTEAFF
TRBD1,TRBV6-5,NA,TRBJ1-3,TGTGCCAGCAGTCGGGGACAGTCTACTGGAAACACCATATATTTT,CASSRGQSTGNTIYF
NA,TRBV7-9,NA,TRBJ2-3,TGTGCCAGCAGCTCACCGGGACTTTCGATCACAGATACGCAGTATTTT,CASSSPGLSITDTQYF
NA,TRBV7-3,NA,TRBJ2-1,TGTGCCAGCAGCCTTAGCGGAGCCAACAATGAGCAGTTCTTC,CASSLSGANNEQFF
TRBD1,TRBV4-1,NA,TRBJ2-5,TGCGCCAGCAGCCAAGGACAGGGGGCGATCGTGGAGACCCAGTACTTC,CASSQGQGAIVETQYF
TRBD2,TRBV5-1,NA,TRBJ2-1,TGCGCCAGCAGCCTCGGGACTAGCGGACGCAATGAGCAGTTCTTC,CASSLGTSGRNEQFF
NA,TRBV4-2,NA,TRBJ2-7,TGTGCCAGCAGCCGGTCTAGTTCTTCTTCCGAGCAGTACTTC,CASSRSSSSSEQYF
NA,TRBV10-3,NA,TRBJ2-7,TGTGCCATCAGTGAGTTACGTGGCGGGACCACAACGGGGGAGCAGTACTTC,CAISELRGGTTTGEQYF
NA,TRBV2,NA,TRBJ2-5,TGTGCCAGCAGTGACAGAGAGACCCAGTACTTC,CASSDRETQYF
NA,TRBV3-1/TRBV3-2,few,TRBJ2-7,TGTGCCAGCAGCCAAGATTTGGGCGGGAACGAGCAGTACTTC,CASSQDLGGNEQYF
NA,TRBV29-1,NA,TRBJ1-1,TGCAGCGTTGTTATGATTCAGGGCGCTGAAGCTTTCTTT,CSVVMIQGAEAFF
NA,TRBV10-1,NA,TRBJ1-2,TGCGCCAGCAGTGAGCGGTCGCACTATGGCTACACCTTC,CASSERSHYGYTF
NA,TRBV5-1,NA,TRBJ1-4,TGCGCCAGCAGCTTGGGCGGGCCGAACCAAAAACTGTTTTTT,CASSLGGPNQKLFF